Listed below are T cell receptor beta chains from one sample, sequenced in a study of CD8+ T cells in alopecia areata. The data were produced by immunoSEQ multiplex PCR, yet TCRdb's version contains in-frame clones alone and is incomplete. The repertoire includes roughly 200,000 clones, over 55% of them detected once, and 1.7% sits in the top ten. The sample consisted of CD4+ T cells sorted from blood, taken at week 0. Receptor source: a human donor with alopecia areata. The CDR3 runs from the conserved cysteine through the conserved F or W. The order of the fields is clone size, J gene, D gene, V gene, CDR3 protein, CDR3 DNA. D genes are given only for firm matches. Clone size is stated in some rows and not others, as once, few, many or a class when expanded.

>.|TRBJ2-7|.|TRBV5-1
CASSPLRGEDEQYF
TGCGCCAGCAGCCCACTGAGGGGAGAGGACGAGCAGTACTTC
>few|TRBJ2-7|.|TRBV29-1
CSVGEPAGGARSYEQYF
TGCAGCGTTGGAGAACCTGCGGGCGGGGCTCGGTCCTACGAGCAGTACTTC
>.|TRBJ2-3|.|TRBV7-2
CASLWGGRPVDTQYF
TGTGCCAGCCTCTGGGGCGGGCGGCCCGTGGATACGCAGTATTTT
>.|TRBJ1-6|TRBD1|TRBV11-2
CASSLGRTGGYSPLHF
TGTGCCAGCAGCTTAGGCCGGACAGGGGGCTATTCACCCCTCCACTTT
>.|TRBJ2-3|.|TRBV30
CAWSMGEMQYF
TGTGCCTGGAGTATGGGTGAAATGCAGTATTTT
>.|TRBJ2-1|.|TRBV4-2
CASSHPDYNEQFF
TGTGCCAGCAGCCACCCGGACTATAATGAGCAGTTCTTC
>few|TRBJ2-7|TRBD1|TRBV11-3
CASSLEKTGGRYEQYF
TGTGCCAGCAGCTTAGAGAAAACAGGGGGCAGATACGAGCAGTACTTC
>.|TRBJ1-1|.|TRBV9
CASSVIQNTEAFF
TGTGCCAGCAGCGTCATACAGAACACTGAAGCTTTCTTT
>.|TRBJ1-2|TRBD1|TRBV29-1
CSVEQGDDGYTF
TGCAGCGTTGAGCAGGGGGACGATGGCTACACCTTC
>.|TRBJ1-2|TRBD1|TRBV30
CAWGQGDGYTF
TGTGCCTGGGGACAGGGTGATGGCTACACCTTC
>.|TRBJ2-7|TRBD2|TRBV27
CASSPPAGPLTSYEQYF
TGTGCCAGCAGTCCTCCAGCGGGACCCTTAACATCCTACGAGCAGTACTTC
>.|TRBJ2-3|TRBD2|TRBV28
CASSSGLAGGPDTQYF
TGTGCCAGCAGTTCCGGACTAGCGGGGGGGCCAGATACGCAGTATTTT
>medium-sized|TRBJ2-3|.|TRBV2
CASRKGPGTDTQYF
TGTGCCAGCAGGAAGGGACCTGGCACAGATACGCAGTATTTT
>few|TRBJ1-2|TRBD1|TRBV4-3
CASSQGKGAYNTF
TGCGCCAGCAGCCAAGGAAAGGGGGCGTATAACACCTTC
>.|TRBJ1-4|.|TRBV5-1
CASSLNSATNEKLFF
TGCGCCAGCAGCTTAAACAGCGCAACTAATGAAAAACTGTTTTTT
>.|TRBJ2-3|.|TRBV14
CASSQVADTQYF
TGTGCCAGCAGCCAAGTGGCGGATACGCAGTATTTT
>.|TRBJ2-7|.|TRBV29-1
CSVEKGAYEQYF
TGCAGCGTGGAAAAGGGGGCCTACGAGCAGTACTTC
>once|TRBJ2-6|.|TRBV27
CASSFWGNVLTF
TGTGCCAGCAGTTTTTGGGGGAACGTCCTGACTTTC
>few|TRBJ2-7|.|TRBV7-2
CASSFSQGGYEQYF
TGTGCCAGCAGCTTTTCACAGGGAGGCTACGAGCAGTACTTC
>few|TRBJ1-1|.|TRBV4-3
CASSPRLNTEAFF
TGCGCCAGCAGCCCCCGATTGAACACTGAAGCTTTCTTT
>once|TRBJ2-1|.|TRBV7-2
CASSSGLRDEQFF
TGTGCCAGCAGCTCTGGACTCCGAGATGAGCAGTTCTTC
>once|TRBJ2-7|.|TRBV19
CASSILDSDPYEQYF
TGTGCCAGTAGTATCCTCGACAGCGACCCCTACGAGCAGTACTTC
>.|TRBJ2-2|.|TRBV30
CAWRTGASNTGELFF
TGTGCCTGGAGGACGGGAGCGTCGAACACCGGGGAGCTGTTTTTT
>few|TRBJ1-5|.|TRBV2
CASSDNLNQPQHF
TGTGCCAGCAGTGACAACCTCAATCAGCCCCAGCATTTT
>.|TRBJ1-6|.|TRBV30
CAWSVGQPMSPLHF
TGTGCCTGGAGTGTTGGGCAGCCCATGTCACCCCTCCACTTT